This TCR beta chain was sequenced for a study of CD4 T cells in relation to SARS-CoV-2 and coronaviruses. J gave up 8 bases and V 5 bases, and 9 bases lay outside the gene matches. The CDR3 has 15 amino acids. Looked up from germline, CDR1 is SGHAT and CDR2 is FQNNGV. The protocol was immunoSEQ multiplex PCR, while the TCRdb copy is restricted to in-frame clones and leaves out a portion. This sample has 25,000 to 30,000 clones, with 73% found just once. CD4+ T cells from unexposed donors were obtained before the COVID-19 pandemic (2011-2018). Isolation of CD4+ T cells took place after around eleven days in culture. Points on this clone: Its cognate antigen is unknown.

The TCR originated in a human donor in good health. The sequenced sample consisted of CD4+ T cells from PBMCs, cultured in vitro. The gene calls are TRBV11-2 and TRBJ1-6; 7 bases are shared with TRBD1. In DNA form, the CDR3 reads TGTGCCAGCAGCAATTCACAGGGGCCGTATTCACCCCTCCACTTT. Its protein product is CASSNSQGPYSPLHF.